What follows describes a single T cell receptor beta chain. The data were taken from a study of blood T cell repertoires in COVID-19. Study background: Whether acute or convalescent, the COVID-19 samples came from the United States, Italy and Spain. T cells, B-cell-depleted T cells, or PBMCs supplied cDNA or gDNA.

Original processing notes: Amplification of reference gene primers was used by the study to estimate nucleated cell counts. The assay was immunoSEQ multiplex PCR, and TCRdb's table has in-frame clones only and misses some. From that table come the V and J calls and clone size; the DNA was used to work out D and trimming. The repertoire includes about 110,000 clones, 88% of them detected once, and approximately 0.81% sits in the top ten. V was pared by 4 bases and J by 5 bases, with 18 bases of the junction left unmatched. Germline V CDR1 and CDR2: MDHEN, SYDVKM. The CDR3 covers 19 residues. The chain recombines TRBV28 with TRBJ2-5; TRBD1 matches at 11 bases. Sample: peripheral blood. The TCR sequence derives from a woman aged 50 to 60 with active or convalescent COVID-19. The CDR3: CASSSPLRTGQGARETQYF. CDR3 DNA sequence: TGTGCCAGCAGTTCCCCACTCCGGACCGGACAGGGGGCGAGGGAGACCCAGTACTTC.